The source of this T cell receptor (beta chain) is a study of blood T cells in healthy people across ages. The overall study: About one barcoded TCR beta cDNA was captured per two T cells. Overall study results and limits: TCR beta diversity was tightly associated with the proportion of naive T cells.

This clonotype was seen a handful of times. Antigen specificity is unknown. Germline is not matched at one junction end, which may reflect a read error. The second PCR ran roughly 6 to 11 cycles with a sample-barcoded 5' primer and J-beta primers. The authors tagged each cDNA molecule using a template-switch adaptor with 12 random nucleotides. Every sample produced at least 2.5 million CDR3-containing paired-end reads. TCRdb processed the 5' RACE reads anew with MiXCR; each CDR3 protein has one entry. The sample includes 500,000 to 700,000 distinct CDR3 sequences, roughly 30% of them seen just once. CDR3 length: 13 amino acids. Germline CDR1 and CDR2: SGHAT and FQNNGV.

The receptor was derived from a woman older than 75 in good health. This chain links TRBV11-2 with TRBJ1-2; a weak D match, TRBD1 (5 bases). The sequenced sample consisted of blood. CDR3 residues: CAGSLGTEDGYTF. CDR3 bases: TGTGCCGGCAGCCTCGGGACGGAGGATGGCTACACCTTC.